This T cell receptor beta chain was sequenced in a study of brain T cells in children with intractable seizures. Study results and limitations: Patients' HCMV serostatus was unknown; virus specificity rests on CDR3 similarity alone. Absence of clones before surgery may stem from lower sequencing depth.

About this clone: Its target is unknown.

The CDR3 is made up of 15 amino acids. Germline loops: CDR1 MDHEN, CDR2 SYDVKM. The V gene end was trimmed by 7 bases and the J gene end by 8 bases; junction bases not matched to a gene: 12. Measured with immunoSEQ multiplex PCR; TCRdb has only the in-frame clones, and not every one. The profile shows 110,000 or so clones, 94% of them singletons. Sequencing was limited to surgery cases with top T cell transcript signatures in brain tissue. At least one anti-epileptic drug was given before surgery. This rearrangement joins TRBV28 to TRBJ1-4; 8 nucleotides line up with TRBD1. This sequence originates from a boy younger than two with hemimegalencephaly and intractable seizures. Sequences were derived from peripheral blood, sampled at surgery. This CDR3 reads CASIHSQGAGEKLFF. The DNA of the CDR3 is TGTGCCAGCATCCACTCCCAGGGGGCGGGAGAAAAACTGTTTTTT. The full variable domain, its missing parts supplied by reference TRBV28 and TRBJ1-4, is DVKVTQSSRYLVKRTGEKVFLECVQDMDHENMFWYRQDPGLGLRLIYFSYDVKMKEKGDIPEGYSVSREKKERFSLILESASTNQTSMYLCASIHSQGAGEKLFFGSGTQLSVL.